The clone carrying this T cell receptor (beta chain) came up a few times. Antigen specificity is unknown. Germline values: CDR1 SGHTA, CDR2 FQGNSA. Trimming left V 4 bases short and J 2 bases short, with 22 bases between. The CDR3 has 18 amino acids. The sample is drawn from a study of glioma-infiltrating T cells. Study results and limitations: Gliomas, especially low-grade, showed above-expected tissue-blood divergence; non-neoplastic patients showed below. Very few CDR3 sequences were shared between tissue and blood.

The iRepertoire nested amplicon-rescue multiplex PCR amplified TCR alpha and beta CDR3s from RNA. For one-step reverse transcription and amplification, about 90-450 ng of tissue mRNA or PBMC total RNA was used. In TCRdb, the multiplex PCR reads were re-called with MiXCR into one record per CDR3 protein. The data show around 130,000 distinct CDR3 sequences, roughly a quarter seen once. The sequenced sample consisted of glioma tissue, nonneoplastic brain tissue, or PBMCs (not recorded which). V usage is TRBV7-2 and J usage is TRBJ2-3; possibly TRBD1 for D (5 bases). The clonotype originates from a human donor with low-grade glioma or glioblastoma, undergoing nonglioma brain surgery, or in good health (not recorded which). The CDR3 sequence is CASSSHQVGRAITDTQYF. In DNA, the CDR3 is TGTGCCAGCAGCTCGCATCAGGTGGGCAGGGCCATCACAGATACGCAGTATTTT.